This is a list of T cell receptor beta chains from one sample in a study of CD4 T cell repertoires in COVID-19. The method was immunoSEQ multiplex PCR; TCRdb's version includes in-frame clones alone and lacks a portion of them. Of 23,000 or so clones detected, over 75% appear once; the ten largest clones hold roughly 0.59%. Source: central memory CD4+ T cells from blood, taken before the COVID-19 pandemic. Receptors originate from a human donor who had COVID-19. Each CDR3 is given with its conserved first and last residue. The D gene is left open where the match is weak. Size values are once, few and many counts, or a class for expanded clones, and some rows have none.

j_call clone_size v_call d_call cdr3_length cdr3_nt cdr3_aa
TRBJ2-3 - TRBV10-1 TRBD1 16 TGCGCCAGCAGGAGGGCCCAGGGGGCTAGCACAGATACGCAGTATTTT CASRRAQGASTDTQYF
TRBJ1-4 - TRBV2 TRBD1 15 TGTGCCAGCAGTCGGGACAGGGTTCCTAATGAAAAACTGTTTTTT CASSRDRVPNEKLFF
TRBJ2-5 - TRBV5-1 TRBD2 15 TGCGCCAGCAGCTTCTCAGGGACTATAAAAGAGACCCAGTACTTC CASSFSGTIKETQYF
TRBJ1-1 once TRBV6-5 - 13 TGTGCCAGCAGTTACTCGCCCCCGAGGGAAGCTTTCTTT CASSYSPPREAFF
TRBJ2-4 - TRBV5-8 TRBD2 13 TGTGCCAGCAGTCGGACTAGCGGGAGCCTTCAGTACTTC CASSRTSGSLQYF
TRBJ1-2 - TRBV10-3 TRBD1 13 TGTGCCATCACGGGGGACAGAGATTATGGCTACACCTTC CAITGDRDYGYTF
TRBJ1-2 - TRBV19 TRBD1 14 TGTGCCAGTAGTCTGACAGGGCAAAACTATGGCTACACCTTC CASSLTGQNYGYTF
TRBJ1-1 - TRBV10-3 TRBD1 15 TGTGCCATCAGTGTCCTGGACAGGGGAGGTACTGAAGCTTTCTTT CAISVLDRGGTEAFF
TRBJ1-2 - TRBV28 - 15 TGTGCCAGCAGCCCTCCAGACAGGATCTCCTATGGCTACACCTTC CASSPPDRISYGYTF
TRBJ1-2 - TRBV27 - 16 TGTGCCAGCAGTCCAACCGTCCCTCAGGGCTTCTATGGCTACACCTTC CASSPTVPQGFYGYTF
TRBJ1-6 - TRBV6-1 - 17 TGTGCCAGCAGTGAAGCCACGGGGGGCTCCTATAATTCACCCCTCCACTTT CASSEATGGSYNSPLHF
TRBJ1-3 - TRBV5-1 TRBD1 16 TGCGCCAGCAGCCCGGGACAGGGGTACGATCGGAACACCATATATTTT CASSPGQGYDRNTIYF
TRBJ2-1 - TRBV6-1 TRBD2 14 TGTGCCAGCAGTGATGGGACTAGCGGGGGAGAGCAGTTCTTC CASSDGTSGGEQFF
TRBJ1-1 - TRBV29-1 - 16 TGCAGCGTTGAAGATATAGGGGTTACCCTCAACACTGAAGCTTTCTTT CSVEDIGVTLNTEAFF
TRBJ1-6 - TRBV10-2 - 15 TGCGCCAGCAGATCTCCCGGACAGTCGGCCTCACCCCTCCACTTT CASRSPGQSASPLHF
TRBJ1-1 - TRBV6-6 - 14 TGTGCCAGCAGGGGAGGGGATCGGAACACTGAAGCTTTCTTT CASRGGDRNTEAFF
TRBJ1-5 - TRBV19 - 13 TGTGCCAGTAGCATAACAGGGAATCAGCCCCAGCATTTT CASSITGNQPQHF
TRBJ2-3 once TRBV5-1 TRBD2 14 TGCGCCAGCAGCTGGGGGGGAGACACAGATACGCAGTATTTT CASSWGGDTDTQYF
TRBJ2-3 - TRBV11-2 TRBD2 16 TGTGCCAGCAGCTTAGATGGGGGGAGGGCCACAGATACGCAGTATTTT CASSLDGGRATDTQYF
TRBJ1-1 - TRBV10-2 TRBD1 13 TGCGCCAGCAAGGGACAGGGTAACACTGAAGCTTTCTTT CASKGQGNTEAFF
TRBJ1-2 - TRBV11-1 - 15 TGTGCCACCAGCCAGGCTGGCAGGGGCATTGATGGCTACACCTTC CATSQAGRGIDGYTF
TRBJ2-3 few TRBV5-1 TRBD2 15 TGCGCCAGCAGCCGGACTAGCGGAAGCACAGATACGCAGTATTTT CASSRTSGSTDTQYF
TRBJ2-7 - TRBV6-1 - 15 TGTGCCAGCATCCAGATGGCGGGGTTCTCCTACGAGCAGTACTTC CASIQMAGFSYEQYF
TRBJ1-3 - TRBV7-2 - 14 TGTGCCAGCAGCCCAGGTTTAGGTGGAAACACCATATATTTT CASSPGLGGNTIYF
TRBJ2-7 once TRBV4-2 - 14 TGTGCCAGCAGCCAAGATATCCGGGGAAACGAGCAGTACTTC CASSQDIRGNEQYF
TRBJ2-5 - TRBV19 - 16 TGTGCCAGTAGTATAGGGGGGACTCGACGCGGGGAGACCCAGTACTTC CASSIGGTRRGETQYF
TRBJ1-5 - TRBV6-1 - 13 TGTGCCAGCACGGGGGTTGGGCATCAGCCCCAGCATTTT CASTGVGHQPQHF
TRBJ1-1 - TRBV5-1 TRBD1 15 TGCGCCAGCAGTTTGGGTCCTGGACAGGAGGAGGAAGCTTTCTTT CASSLGPGQEEEAFF
TRBJ2-5 once TRBV18 TRBD1 15 TGTGCCAGCTCACCGGGGGACAGGGGGCGAGAGACCCAGTACTTC CASSPGDRGRETQYF
TRBJ1-1 - TRBV21-1 - 17 TGTGCCAGCAGCACGGGGCCCTCGGAACAGGGCGCCGTAGAAGCTTTCTTT CASSTGPSEQGAVEAFF
TRBJ2-1 - TRBV7-9 TRBD2 14 TGTGCCAGCAGCTCGACTAGCGTTAACAATGAGCAGTTCTTC CASSSTSVNNEQFF
TRBJ2-3 - TRBV5-4 - 13 TGTGCCAGCAGCTTTGATACATCAGATACGCAGTATTTT CASSFDTSDTQYF
TRBJ2-2 - TRBV6-6 - 15 TGTGCCAGCAGTTCCCAGGGTTACTCTACCGGGGAGCTGTTTTTT CASSSQGYSTGELFF
TRBJ2-7 - TRBV2 TRBD1 11 TGTGCCAGCAGGACAGGGCCCGAGCAGTACTTC CASRTGPEQYF
TRBJ2-7 - TRBV30 TRBD2 14 TGTGCCTCCGGGGGACTAGCGGGGGTCTACGAGCAGTACTTC CASGGLAGVYEQYF
TRBJ2-5 - TRBV30 TRBD1 13 TGTGCCTGGAATAACAGGGGACCAGAGACCCAGTACTTC CAWNNRGPETQYF
TRBJ1-3 - TRBV5-1 - 17 TGCGCCAGCAGCTTTGGGTCCGGCGGACTCTCTGGAAACACCATATATTTT CASSFGSGGLSGNTIYF
TRBJ2-3 - TRBV4-2 TRBD2 16 TGTGCCAGCAGCCAAGAGGAAGCGGGGGGGCGATATACGCAGTATTTT CASSQEEAGGRYTQYF
TRBJ1-5 - TRBV6-6 - 14 TGTGCCAGCAGTTGGACCGGGGATGGTCAGCCCCAGCATTTT CASSWTGDGQPQHF
TRBJ2-5 - TRBV5-1 - 12 TGCGCCAGCAGCTTGGCAAAAGAGACCCAGTACTTC CASSLAKETQYF
TRBJ2-5 - TRBV6-5 - 15 TGTGCCAGCAGTTACTCAGGAAGGAGGAGAGAGACCCAGTACTTC CASSYSGRRRETQYF
TRBJ2-2 - TRBV19 TRBD1 15 TGTGCCAGTAGTATCGGACAGGGGAGTATCGGGGAGCTGTTTTTT CASSIGQGSIGELFF
TRBJ2-2 - TRBV19 TRBD1 14 TGTGCCAGTAGTACCGACAGGGGAAACGGGGAGCTGTTTTTT CASSTDRGNGELFF
TRBJ2-7 once TRBV19 TRBD1 16 TGTGCCAGTAGTATAGATGGACAGGGGATCTCCTACGAGCAGTACTTC CASSIDGQGISYEQYF
TRBJ2-3 - TRBV27 TRBD2 17 TGTGCCAGCAGTCTCCGGGTAGCGGGCCTGAGCACAGATACGCAGTATTTT CASSLRVAGLSTDTQYF
TRBJ2-2 - TRBV2 - 15 TGTGCCAGCAGTGAATCGGGAGTAAGCACCGGGGAGCTGTTTTTT CASSESGVSTGELFF
TRBJ1-2 - TRBV14 - 13 TGTGCCAGCAGCCAATCTGTAAACTATGGCTACACCTTC CASSQSVNYGYTF
TRBJ1-2 - TRBV6-5 - 14 TGTGCCAGCAGTTACTCTACAGATCCTTATGGCTACACCTTC CASSYSTDPYGYTF
TRBJ2-1 - TRBV11-2 - 15 TGTGCCAGCAGCTTAGATCCCTTCCTAGTGGGTGAGCAGTTCTTC CASSLDPFLVGEQFF
TRBJ2-7 - TRBV6-1 - 14 TGTGCCAGTGGGGGGGCCGTCCACACCTACGAGCAGTACTTC CASGGAVHTYEQYF
TRBJ2-1 - TRBV30 - 14 TGTGCCTGGAGTGAGTTAGCGGCCTACAATGAGCAGTTCTTC CAWSELAAYNEQFF